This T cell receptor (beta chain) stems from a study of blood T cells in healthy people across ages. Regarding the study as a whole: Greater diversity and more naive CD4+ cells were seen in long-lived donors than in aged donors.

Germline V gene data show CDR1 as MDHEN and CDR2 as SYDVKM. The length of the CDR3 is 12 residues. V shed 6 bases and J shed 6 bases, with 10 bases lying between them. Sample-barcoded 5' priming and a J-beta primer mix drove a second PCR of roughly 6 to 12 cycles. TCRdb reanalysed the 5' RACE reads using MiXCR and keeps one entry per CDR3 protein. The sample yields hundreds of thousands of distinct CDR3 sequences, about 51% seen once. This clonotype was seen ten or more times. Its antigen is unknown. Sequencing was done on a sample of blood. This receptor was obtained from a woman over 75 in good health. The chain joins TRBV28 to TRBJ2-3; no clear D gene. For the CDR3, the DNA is TGTGCCAGCAGAACCTTAGGGGATACGCAGTATTTT. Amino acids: CASRTLGDTQYF.